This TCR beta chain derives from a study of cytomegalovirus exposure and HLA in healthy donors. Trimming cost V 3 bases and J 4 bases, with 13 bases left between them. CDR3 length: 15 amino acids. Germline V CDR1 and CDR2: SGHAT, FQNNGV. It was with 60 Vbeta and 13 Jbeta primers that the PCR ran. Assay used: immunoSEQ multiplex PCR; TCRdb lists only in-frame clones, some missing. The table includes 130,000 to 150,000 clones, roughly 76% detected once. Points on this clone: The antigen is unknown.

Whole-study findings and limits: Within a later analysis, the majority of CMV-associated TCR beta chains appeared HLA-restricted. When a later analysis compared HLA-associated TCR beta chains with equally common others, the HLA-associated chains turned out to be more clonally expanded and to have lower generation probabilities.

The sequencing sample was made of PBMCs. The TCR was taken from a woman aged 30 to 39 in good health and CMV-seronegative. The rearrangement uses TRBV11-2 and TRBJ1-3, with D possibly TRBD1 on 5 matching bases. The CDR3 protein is CASSFSGGSGNTIYF. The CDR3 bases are TGTGCCAGCAGCTTCAGTGGGGGGAGCGGAAACACCATATATTTT.